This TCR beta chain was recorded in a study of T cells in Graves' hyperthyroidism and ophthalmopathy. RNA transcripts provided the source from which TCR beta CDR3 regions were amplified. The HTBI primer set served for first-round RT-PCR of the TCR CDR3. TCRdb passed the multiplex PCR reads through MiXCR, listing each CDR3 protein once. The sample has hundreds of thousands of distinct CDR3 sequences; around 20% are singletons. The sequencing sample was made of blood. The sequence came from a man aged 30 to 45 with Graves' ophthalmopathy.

The chain's CDR3 is CASSVSSRGTDTQYF. The CDR3 bases are TGTGCCAGCAGTGTATCGTCAAGGGGCACAGATACGCAGTATTTT. V is TRBV2 and J is TRBJ2-3, with D unresolved. The length of the CDR3 is 15 residues. V lost 4 bases, J lost 1 base, and 12 bases lay in between. Germline V gives CDR1 SNHLY, CDR2 FYNNEI.